Each of the 11 T cell receptor beta chains below was sequenced from the same sample in a study of T cell responses to AZD1222 COVID-19 vaccine. TCRdb's copy holds only in-frame clones and misses some; the assay was immunoSEQ multiplex PCR. The sample consists of about 150,000 clones, 75% to 95% of them appearing once. The sample in question was peripheral blood, obtained 28 days after the second AZD1222 dose. These receptors were taken from an adult who received the AZD1222 COVID-19 vaccine.

The chain couples TRBV3-1 (or the pseudogene TRBV3-2) to TRBJ1-2; 11 bases line up with TRBD1. This CDR3 is built from 13 residues. V lost 4 bases and J lost 8; bases outside the gene matches: 3. Germline V gene data show CDR1 as LGHDT and CDR2 as YNNKEL (reference sequence). The DNA for the CDR3 is TGTGCCAGCAGCCCAGGGACAGGGGGGGGCTACACCTTC. Translation: CASSPGTGGGYTF.

The rearrangement uses TRBV5-4 and TRBJ2-1; possible D gene TRBD1, 5 bases. Trimming shortened V by 1 base and J by 0 bases, and 8 bases separated the two germline ends. Germline CDR1 SGHNT, CDR2 YYREEE (reference sequence). The CDR3 contains 15 residues. The CDR3 loop reads CASSLRQFSYNEQFF. CDR3 DNA: TGTGCCAGCAGCTTGAGACAGTTCTCCTACAATGAGCAGTTCTTC.

The chain combines TRBV5-1 with TRBJ2-5; 8 bases fit TRBD2. J lost 5 bases, V lost 0 bases, and 9 bases had no gene match. Germline V gene sequence: CDR1 SGHRS, CDR2 YFSETQ. This CDR3 has 16 amino acids. CDR3 sequence (DNA): TGCGCCAGCAGCTTGGCCGATAGCGGGGTCAGGGAGACCCAGTACTTC. Amino acid sequence: CASSLADSGVRETQYF.

This chain uses TRBV7-9 with TRBJ2-7; D uncertain. The germline CDR1 and CDR2 sequences are SEHNR and FQNEAQ (reference sequence). V shed 3 bases and J shed 2 bases, with 5 bases lying between them. CDR3 length: 12 amino acids. The CDR3 is CASSLLPYEQYF. The DNA for the CDR3 is TGTGCCAGCAGCTTGCTTCCCTACGAGCAGTACTTC. The complete variable domain, with remaining parts taken from reference TRBV7-9 and TRBJ2-7, reads DTGVSQNPRHKITKRGQNVTFRCDPISEHNRLYWYRQTLGQGPEFLTYFQNEAQLEKSRLLSDRFSAERPKGSFSTLEIQRTEQGDSAMYLCASSLLPYEQYFGPGTRLTVT.

This rearrangement joins TRBV5-1 to TRBJ2-3; tentatively, D is TRBD1 (6 bases). Per germline, CDR1 SGHRS and CDR2 YFSETQ. The CDR3 runs 17 residues. The V gene lost 4 bases and the J gene lost 1 base, with 19 bases spanning the gap. This chain's CDR3 is CASSPSQGSPRTDTQYF. CDR3 nucleotide sequence: TGCGCCAGCAGCCCTTCACAGGGCAGCCCCCGCACAGATACGCAGTATTTT. The full variable domain, rest sourced from reference TRBV5-1 and TRBJ2-3, is KAGVTQTPRYLIKTRGQQVTLSCSPISGHRSVSWYQQTPGQGLQFLFEYFSETQRNKGNFPGRFSGRQFSNSRSEMNVSTLELGDSALYLCASSPSQGSPRTDTQYFGPGTRLTVL.

This rearrangement joins TRBV6-5 to TRBJ2-7, with D unresolved. The J call may be incorrect, as the DNA end agrees better with TRBJ2-1. Germline assignment: CDR1 MNHEY and CDR2 SVGAGI. This CDR3 has 12 residues. CDR3 amino acids: CASSNFNIEQFF. CDR3 coding DNA: TGTGCCAGCAGCAACTTTAATATTGAGCAGTTCTTC.

The chain's CDR3 is CAWKGVGIAVRNEQYF. CDR3 DNA sequence: TGTGCCTGGAAGGGGGTCGGAATAGCGGTTAGGAACGAGCAGTACTTC. The chain recombines TRBV30 with TRBJ2-7, with D possibly called TRBD1 or TRBD2 (6 bases each). The ends were cut back, 4 bases at V and 5 bases at J, with 24 bases in the middle. This CDR3 has 16 amino acids. In germline, CDR1 is GTSNPN, CDR2 SVGIG (reference sequence).

CDR3 residues: CASSQDGRLGVNSYEQYF. The CDR3 nucleotides read TGTGCCAGCAGCCAAGATGGCCGACTCGGGGTAAACTCCTACGAGCAGTACTTC. This chain uses TRBV3-1 (or the pseudogene TRBV3-2) with TRBJ2-7; possibly TRBD2 for D (5 bases). CDR1 and CDR2 (germline): LGHDT, YNNKEL (reference sequence). This CDR3 is built from 18 residues. The V and J ends lost 0 bases and 0 bases respectively, with 18 bases between them.

The rearrangement uses TRBV19 and TRBJ2-6; tentatively, D is TRBD1 or TRBD2 (6 bases each). Germline V gives CDR1 LNHDA, CDR2 SQIVND (reference sequence). This CDR3 region has 19 residues. V was cut by 8 bases and J by 0 bases, with 23 bases left in between. CDR3 nucleotide sequence: TGTGCCAGTCGCCGAAGGGGGGCAGGGGCCGACTCTGGGGCCAACGTCCTGACTTTC. This translates into CASRRRGAGADSGANVLTF.

V gene TRBV5-4 combines with J gene TRBJ2-1, with D possibly matching TRBD2 (5 bases). This CDR3 has 15 amino acids. The germline gives CDR1 SGHNT, CDR2 YYREEE (reference sequence). Trimming stripped 3 bases from V and 0 bases from J, with 10 bases between. CDR3 in amino acids: CASSSRRDSYNEQFF. CDR3 nucleotide sequence: TGTGCCAGCAGCTCCCGACGGGACTCCTACAATGAGCAGTTCTTC.

J is TRBJ1-2 and V is TRBV3-1 (or the pseudogene TRBV3-2), with a weak D call TRBD1 (6 bases). The CDR3 is 14 residues long. V shed 4 bases and J shed 2 bases, with 11 bases lying between them. Germline values: CDR1 LGHDT, CDR2 YNNKEL (reference sequence). The DNA of the CDR3 is TGTGCCAGCAGCCCATCAACAGGGAACTATGGCTACACCTTC. Translating gives CASSPSTGNYGYTF.